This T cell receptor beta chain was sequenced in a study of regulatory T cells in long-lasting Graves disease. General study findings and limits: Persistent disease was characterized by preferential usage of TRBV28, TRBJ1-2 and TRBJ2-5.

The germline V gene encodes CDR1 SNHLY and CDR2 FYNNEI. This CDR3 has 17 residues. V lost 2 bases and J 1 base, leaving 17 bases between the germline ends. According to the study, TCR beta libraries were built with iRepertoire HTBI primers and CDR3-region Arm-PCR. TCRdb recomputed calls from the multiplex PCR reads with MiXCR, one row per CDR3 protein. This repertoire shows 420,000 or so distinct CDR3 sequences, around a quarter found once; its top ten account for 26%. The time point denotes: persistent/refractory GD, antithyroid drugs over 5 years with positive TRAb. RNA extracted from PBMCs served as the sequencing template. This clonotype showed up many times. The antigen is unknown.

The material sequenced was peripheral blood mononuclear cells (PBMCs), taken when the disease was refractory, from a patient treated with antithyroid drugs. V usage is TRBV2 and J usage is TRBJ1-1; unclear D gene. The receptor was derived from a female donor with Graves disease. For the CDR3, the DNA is TGTGCCAGCAGTGAAAGTGAAACAGAAGCCTCGAACACTGAAGCTTTCTTT. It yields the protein CASSESETEASNTEAFF.